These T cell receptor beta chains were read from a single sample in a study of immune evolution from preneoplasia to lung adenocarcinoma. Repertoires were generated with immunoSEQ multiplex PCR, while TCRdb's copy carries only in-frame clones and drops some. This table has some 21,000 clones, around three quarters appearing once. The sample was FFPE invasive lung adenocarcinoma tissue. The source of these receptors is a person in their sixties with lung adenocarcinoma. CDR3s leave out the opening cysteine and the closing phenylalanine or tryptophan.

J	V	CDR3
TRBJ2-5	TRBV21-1	ASSKDREETQY
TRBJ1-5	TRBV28	ASLDREGQPQH
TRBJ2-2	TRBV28	ASSLWGQNTGELF
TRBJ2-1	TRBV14	ASSLDRYNEQF
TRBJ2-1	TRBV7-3	ASSSRQGISDEQF
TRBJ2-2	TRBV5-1	ASSSIAGGGTGELF
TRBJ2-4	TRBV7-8	ASSSSLPGQSDKNIQY
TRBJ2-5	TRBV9	ASSVDRTQETQY
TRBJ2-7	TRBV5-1	ASTPLSGNYEQY
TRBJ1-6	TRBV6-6	ASSSPENSPLH
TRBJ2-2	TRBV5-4	ASRMGGYDTGELF
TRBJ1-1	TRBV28	ASSLTDSEAF
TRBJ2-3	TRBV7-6	ASSRSAISTDTQY
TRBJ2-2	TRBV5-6	ASSRPGTGGTGGELF
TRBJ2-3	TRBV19	ASSPDYSSDTQY
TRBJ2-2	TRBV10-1	ASSEKGLAGGPRNTGELF
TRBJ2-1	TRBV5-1	ASRQTLALYEQF
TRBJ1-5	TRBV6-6	ASSYSGGAGQPQH
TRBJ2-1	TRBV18	ASSPGRAVNEQF
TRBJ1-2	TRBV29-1	SVDTPRREYYGYT
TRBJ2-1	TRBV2	ASSVMGLAGGWAEQF
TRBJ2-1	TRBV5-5	ASSAQGSSYNEQF
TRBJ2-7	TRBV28	ASTQDGYEQY
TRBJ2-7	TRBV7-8	ASSLVQGGDEQY
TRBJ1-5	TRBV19	ASRLLGLNQPQH